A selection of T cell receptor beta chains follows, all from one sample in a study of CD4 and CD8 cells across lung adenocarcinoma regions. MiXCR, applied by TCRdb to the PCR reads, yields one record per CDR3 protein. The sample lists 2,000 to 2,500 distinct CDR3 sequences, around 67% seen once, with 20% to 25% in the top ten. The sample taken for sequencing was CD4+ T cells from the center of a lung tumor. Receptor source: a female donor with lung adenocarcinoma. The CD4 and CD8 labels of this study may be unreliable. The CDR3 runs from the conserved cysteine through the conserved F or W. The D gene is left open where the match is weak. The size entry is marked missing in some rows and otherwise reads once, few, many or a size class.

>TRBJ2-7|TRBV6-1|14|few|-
TGTGCCAGCAAGCAGCCGGGTAGCTCCTACGAGCAGTACTTC
CASKQPGSSYEQYF
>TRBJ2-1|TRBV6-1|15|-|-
TGTGCCAGCAGTGAGGCAGGGGGGGACTACAATGAGCAGTTCTTC
CASSEAGGDYNEQFF
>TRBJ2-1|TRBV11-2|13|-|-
TGTGGCAGCACATGTCGCGAAATGGATGAGCAGTTCTTC
CGSTCREMDEQFF
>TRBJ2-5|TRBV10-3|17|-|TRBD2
TGTGCCATCGGGCCTCGATCGGGACTAGCGGGGCAAGAGACCCAGTACTTC
CAIGPRSGLAGQETQYF
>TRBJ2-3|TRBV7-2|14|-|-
TGTGCCAGCAGCCAACTAGCAGGCACAGATACGCAGTATTTT
CASSQLAGTDTQYF
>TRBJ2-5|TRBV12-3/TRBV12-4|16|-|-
TGTGCCAGCAGAGGCCCCGAAGGCCGCTTGAGAGAGACCCAGTACTTC
CASRGPEGRLRETQYF
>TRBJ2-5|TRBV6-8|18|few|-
TGTGCCAGCAGTTACTCGAGTAACGAGGGAGTCCCTCCGGAGACCCAGTACTTC
CASSYSSNEGVPPETQYF
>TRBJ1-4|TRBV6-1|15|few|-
TGTGCCAGCAGGGCTAGGGGGATCGGTAATGAAAAACTGTTTTTT
CASRARGIGNEKLFF
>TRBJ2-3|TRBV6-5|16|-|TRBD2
TGTGCCAGCAGTTTCCGTAGCGGGGCAGGCACAGATACGCAGTATTTT
CASSFRSGAGTDTQYF
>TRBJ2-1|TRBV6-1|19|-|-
TGTGCCAGCAGTGAAATCCCCCCCGGGTACTCGAGCTCCTACAATGAGCAGTTCTTC
CASSEIPPGYSSSYNEQFF
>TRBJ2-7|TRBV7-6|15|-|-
TGTGCCAGCAGCCTCCTCGAGGGGGATTCCTACGAGCAGTACTTC
CASSLLEGDSYEQYF
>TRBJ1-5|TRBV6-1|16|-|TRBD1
TGTGCCAGCAGTGAATCGGGGACAGGGGGGAATCAGCCCCAGCATTTT
CASSESGTGGNQPQHF
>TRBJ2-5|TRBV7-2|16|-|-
TGTGCCAGCAGCTTTTCCGCCATAGGCAGTAAAGAGACCCAGTACTTC
CASSFSAIGSKETQYF
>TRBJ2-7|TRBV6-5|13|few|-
TGTGCCAGCATGTTAGGGGCTAGGAACGAGCAGTACTTC
CASMLGARNEQYF
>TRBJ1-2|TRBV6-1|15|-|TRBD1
TGTGCCAGCAGGGGCGGACAGGGGGCTAGGTATGGCTACAACTTC
CASRGGQGARYGYNF
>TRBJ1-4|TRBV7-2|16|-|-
TGTGCCAGCAGCTTAGCGAAGCAGGTCAGAAATGAAAAACTGTTTTTT
CASSLAKQVRNEKLFF
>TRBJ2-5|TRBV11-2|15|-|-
TGTGCCAGCAGCGTCGGGACAGCGGGACGAGAGACCCAGTACTTC
CASSVGTAGRETQYF
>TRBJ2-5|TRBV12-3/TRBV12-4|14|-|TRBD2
TGTGCCACCCAAGGACTAGCGGGGGGTCGGACCCAGTACTTC
CATQGLAGGRTQYF
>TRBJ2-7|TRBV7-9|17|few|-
TGTGCCAGCAGCGCCCCCGGGACTTGGGGGGACTCCTACGAGCAGTACTTC
CASSAPGTWGDSYEQYF
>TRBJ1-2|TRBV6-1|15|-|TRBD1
TGTGCCAGCAGTGCCTACCAGACAGGGAACTATGGCTACACCTTC
CASSAYQTGNYGYTF
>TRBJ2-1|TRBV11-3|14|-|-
TGTGCCAGCAGCTTGGTCCTGGGCCGCAATGAGCAGTTCTTC
CASSLVLGRNEQFF
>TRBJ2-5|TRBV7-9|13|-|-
TGTGCCAGCAGCCCTGGACAAAGGGAGACCCAGTACTTC
CASSPGQRETQYF
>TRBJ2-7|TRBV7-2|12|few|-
TGTGCCAGCAGCCGCCCTGGATACGAGCAGTACTTC
CASSRPGYEQYF
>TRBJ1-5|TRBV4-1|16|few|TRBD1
TGCGCCAGCAGCCCAGGGACAGTTTATAGCAATCAGCCCCAGCATTTT
CASSPGTVYSNQPQHF
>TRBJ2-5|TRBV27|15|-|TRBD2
TGTGCCAGCAGTCGACTAGCGGGAGTTCGGGAGACCCAGTACTTC
CASSRLAGVRETQYF
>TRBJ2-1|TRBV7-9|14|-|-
TGTGCCAGCAGATGGGGGACCTCCTACAATGAGCAGTTCTTC
CASRWGTSYNEQFF
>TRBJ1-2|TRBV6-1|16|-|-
TGTGCCAGCAGTGAAAGGGACGGGGGACTGAACTATGGCTACACCTTC
CASSERDGGLNYGYTF
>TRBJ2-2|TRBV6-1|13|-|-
TGTGCCAGCAGTGGCCAGAGAACCGGGGAGCTGTTTTTT
CASSGQRTGELFF
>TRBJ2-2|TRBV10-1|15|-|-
TGCGCCAGCAGTGCTGGGCCCGCGAACACCGGGGAGCTGTTTTTT
CASSAGPANTGELFF
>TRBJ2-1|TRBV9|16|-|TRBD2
TGTGCCAGCAGCCCGGGGACTAGCGGATTCTACAATGAGCAGTTCTTC
CASSPGTSGFYNEQFF
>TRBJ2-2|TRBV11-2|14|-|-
TGTGCCAGCAGCTCAACTAGGATTACCGGGGAGCTGTTTTTT
CASSSTRITGELFF
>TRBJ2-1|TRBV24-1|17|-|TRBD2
TGTGCCACCAGTGATGTTATAGCGGGAGGGCATAGCGGTAGGCAGTTCTTC
CATSDVIAGGHSGRQFF
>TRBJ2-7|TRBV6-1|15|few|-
TGTGCCAGCAGTCCCCAGACAGTTCCTTCCTACGAGCAGTACTTC
CASSPQTVPSYEQYF
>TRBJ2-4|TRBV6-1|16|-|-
TGTGCCAGCAGTGAAGCGGGGCTGGGAGCCAAAAACACTCAGTACTTC
CASSEAGLGAKNTQYF
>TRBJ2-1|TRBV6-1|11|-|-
TGTGCCAGCAGGAGGGGATTGGAGCAGTTCTTC
CASRRGLEQFF
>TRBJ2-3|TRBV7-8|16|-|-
TGTGCCAGCAGCTTAGCGGCAGCCCCTGGTACAGATACGCAGTATTTT
CASSLAAAPGTDTQYF
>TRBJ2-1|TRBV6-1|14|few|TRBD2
TGTGCCAGCAGTGTGACTAGCGGGAGTGCAGCCCAGTTCTTC
CASSVTSGSAAQFF
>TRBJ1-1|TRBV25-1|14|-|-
TGTGCCAGCTCAGGGGTTCTGGCGAACACTGAAGCTTTCTTT
CASSGVLANTEAFF
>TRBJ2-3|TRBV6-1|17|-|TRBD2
TGTGCCAGCAGTGAAGTGGGTAGCGGGGGGCCGAGAGATACGCAGTATTTT
CASSEVGSGGPRDTQYF
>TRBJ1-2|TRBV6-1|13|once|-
TGTGCCAGCAGTGGCACAAGTGGCTATGGCTACACCTTC
CASSGTSGYGYTF
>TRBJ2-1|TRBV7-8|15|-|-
TGTGCCAGCAGCTTTGACGGTCAGCGCCACAATGAGCAGTTCTTC
CASSFDGQRHNEQFF
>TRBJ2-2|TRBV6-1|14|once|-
TGTGCCAGCAGGGAAGGTGCAGCTTCCGGGGAGCTGTTTTTT
CASREGAASGELFF
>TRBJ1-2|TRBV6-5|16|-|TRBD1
TGTGCCAGCAGTTCTAGCACAGGGGAGGACCCTTATGGCTACACCTTC
CASSSSTGEDPYGYTF
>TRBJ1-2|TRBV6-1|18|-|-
TGTGCCAGCAGTGAAGGTTCCAGGGCCCGCCCTAGGGACTATGGCTACACCTTC
CASSEGSRARPRDYGYTF
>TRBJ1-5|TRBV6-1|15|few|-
TGTGCCAGCAGACCGGGACACCTAGGCAATCAGCCCCAGCATTTT
CASRPGHLGNQPQHF
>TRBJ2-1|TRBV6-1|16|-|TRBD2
TGTGCCAGCAGTGTTTTTGGACTAGCGGGGACTAATGAGCAGTTCTTC
CASSVFGLAGTNEQFF
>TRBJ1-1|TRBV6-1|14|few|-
TGTGCCAGCACCCAGAGAGCCATGAACACTGAAGCTTTCTTT
CASTQRAMNTEAFF